The 8 T cell receptor beta chains in this list originate from one sample, sequenced in a study of T cell responses to AZD1222 COVID-19 vaccine. Some clones are missing from TCRdb's copy, which holds only in-frame ones; the method was immunoSEQ multiplex PCR. This table holds around 150,000 clones, roughly 90% found once. The specimen comprised peripheral blood, sampled 28 days after the second AZD1222 dose. All receptors derive from an adult who received the AZD1222 COVID-19 vaccine.

The V gene is TRBV4-1, the J gene TRBJ2-5; D call uncertain. CDR3 length: 15 amino acids. The germline V gene encodes CDR1 MGHRA and CDR2 YSYEKL. Trimming shortened V by 4 bases and J by 5 bases, and 17 bases separated the two germline ends. CDR3 nucleotides: TGCGCCAGCAGCCGTTTGGCGGCCCTTGTGGAGACCCAGTACTTC. Amino acids: CASSRLAALVETQYF.

This chain uses TRBV12-3 or TRBV12-4 with TRBJ1-2, with a possible D match to TRBD1 (5 bases). Between the trimmed V and J ends, which lost 5 bases and 14 bases, there was a span of 21 bases. This CDR3 comprises 13 residues. CDR3 nucleotide sequence: TGTGCCAGCAGTCCTGCAGTATGGGGCGGGCGAACCTTC. Translated: CASSPAVWGGRTF.

The chain couples TRBV2 to TRBJ1-1, with a weak D call TRBD1 (5 bases). Looked up from germline, CDR1 is SNHLY and CDR2 is FYNNEI. The CDR3 is 14 residues long. Trimming left V 6 bases short and J 2 bases short, with 13 bases between. CDR3 amino acids: CASRLTTDNTEAFF. In DNA, the CDR3 is TGTGCCAGCAGGTTAACGACAGACAACACTGAAGCTTTCTTT.

This chain joins TRBV7-3 and TRBJ2-7, with 8 bases fitting TRBD1. Germline loops: CDR1 SGHTA, CDR2 FQGTGA. The J segment lost 6 bases and the V segment lost 5 bases, leaving 9 bases of the junction unmatched. The CDR3 runs to 14 residues. This chain's CDR3 is CASSVTGTGLEQYF. The CDR3 nucleotides are TGTGCCAGCAGCGTGACCGGGACAGGTCTCGAGCAGTACTTC.

V gene TRBV28 combines with J gene TRBJ1-5; weak D call: TRBD1 (6 bases). The CDR3 consists of 16 residues. Germline CDR1 MDHEN, CDR2 SYDVKM. V was cut by 2 bases and J by 5 bases, with 16 bases left in between. The CDR3 here is CASSLGGAGVDQPQHF. The CDR3 DNA follows: TGTGCCAGCAGTTTAGGAGGGGCAGGGGTTGATCAGCCCCAGCATTTT.

This clone has a single count. The chain couples TRBV5-8 to TRBJ2-2, with 12 bases lining up with TRBD2. CDR3 length equals 17 residues. V was pared by 2 bases and J by 5 bases, with 7 bases of the junction left unmatched. From germline, CDR1 is SGHTS and CDR2 YDEGEE. CDR3 loop: CASSFTSGGRQTGELFF. The CDR3 region has the DNA TGTGCCAGCAGCTTCACTAGCGGGGGGCGACAGACCGGGGAGCTGTTTTTT.

The chain joins TRBV11-2 to TRBJ1-4; 9 nucleotides agree with TRBD1. There are 17 residues in the CDR3. V lost 2 bases, J lost 7 bases, and 11 bases stayed unmatched. Germline V gene lookup returns CDR1 SGHAT and CDR2 FQNNGV. The CDR3 loop reads CASSLRGTGQVGEKLFF. The CDR3 nucleotides read TGTGCCAGCAGCTTAAGGGGGACAGGGCAGGTTGGTGAAAAACTGTTTTTT. The full variable domain, rest sourced from reference TRBV11-2 and TRBJ1-4, is EAGVAQSPRYKIIEKRQSVAFWCNPISGHATLYWYQQILGQGPKLLIQFQNNGVVDDSQLPKDRFSAERLKGVDSTLKIQPAKLEDSAVYLCASSLRGTGQVGEKLFFGSGTQLSVL.

V usage is TRBV29-1 and J usage is TRBJ1-1; D ambiguous. Germline V gene sequence: CDR1 SQVTM, CDR2 ANQGSEA. V lost 5 bases and J lost 11, with 18 bases in between. This CDR3 spans 12 amino acids. This CDR3 reads CSVRMERVDAFF. The CDR3 DNA reads as TGCAGCGTTCGGATGGAAAGGGTAGATGCTTTCTTT.